These 20 T cell receptor beta chains originate from one sample sequenced in a study of regulatory T cells in long-lasting Graves disease. As for time point: newly diagnosed GD, antithyroid drugs for less than 3 months. Extracted RNA from PBMCs served as the source of the TCR library. Sequencing libraries for TCR beta were prepared with iRepertoire HTBI primers and Arm-PCR of CDR3 regions. Via MiXCR, TCRdb re-called the multiplex PCR reads, giving one row per CDR3 protein. Among about 460,000 distinct CDR3 sequences listed, 14% were seen once. The sample also formed part of further work on T cells in Graves' hyperthyroidism and ophthalmopathy.

The input for sequencing was peripheral blood mononuclear cells (PBMCs), taken at new diagnosis, from a patient treated with antithyroid drugs. These receptors were taken from a woman between 50 and 59 years old with Graves disease.

Details on this clonotype: This may arise from a read error, as a much more abundant clone is one base away. The CDR3 ends on some other residue instead of the conserved phenylalanine or tryptophan, so this is likely a read error. The genes are TRBV20-1 and TRBJ2-1; 15 bases align to TRBD2. Germline V lookup: CDR1 DFQATT, CDR2 SNEGSKA (reference sequence). CDR3 size: 19 residues. Unmatched junction bases numbered 10, after V lost 0 bases and J lost 4 bases. CDR3 sequence (DNA): TGCAGTGCTAGAGACCCCTTGGGACTAGCGGGAGGAAGGTACAATGAGCAGTTCTTG. It is translated as CSARDPLGLAGGRYNEQFL.

This clonotype was recorded many times. The chain is built from TRBV5-1 and TRBJ2-3; a possible D gene is TRBD2 (5 bases). The CDR3 totals 13 residues. Germline-derived CDR1 and CDR2 are SGHRS and YFSETQ. Trimming cost V 7 bases and J 1 base, with 10 bases left between them. The DNA of the CDR3 is TGCGCCAGCCAAGTCGGGGGCACAGATACGCAGTATTTT. Its protein product is CASQVGGTDTQYF.

This clonotype has at least ten counts. The V gene is TRBV6-1, the J gene TRBJ2-5, with 7 nucleotides matching TRBD1. V was clipped by 3 bases and J by 3 bases; unmatched bases: 4. The germline gives CDR1 MNHNS, CDR2 SASEGT. The CDR3 covers 14 residues. The CDR3 loop is CASSDRTGEETQYF. Written as DNA, the CDR3 is TGTGCCAGCAGTGATCGGACAGGAGAAGAGACCCAGTACTTC.

The rearrangement joins TRBV19 to TRBJ2-7; perhaps TRBD1 as D (6 bases). V lost 4 bases and J 2 bases, leaving 9 bases between the germline ends. Germline V gene data show CDR1 as LNHDA and CDR2 as SQIVND (reference sequence). The CDR3 spans 13 residues. CDR3 DNA: TGTGCCAGTAGTAGCCAGGGGCCCTACGAGCAGTACTTC. Amino acid sequence: CASSSQGPYEQYF.

J is TRBJ1-2 and V is TRBV28, with 7 bases that match TRBD1. Germline values: CDR1 MDHEN, CDR2 SYDVKM. This CDR3 comprises 18 residues. Unmatched junction bases numbered 21, after V lost 7 bases and J lost 4 bases. The CDR3 coding sequence is TGTGCCAGCACACCCTGGGCCCCCACAGGGGTGAGGGCCTATGGCTACACCTTC. This encodes CASTPWAPTGVRAYGYTF.

This clonotype has more than one count but fewer than ten. V is TRBV11-2 and J is TRBJ2-7, with TRBD2 matching over 11 bases. CDR1 SGHAT and CDR2 FQNNGV come from the germline V gene. The length of the CDR3 is 15 residues. Trimming at V came to 2 bases and at J to 4 bases, leaving 4 bases not matched to a gene. The CDR3 loop is CASSLLAGGAYEQYF. CDR3 DNA sequence: TGTGCCAGCAGCTTACTAGCGGGAGGCGCTTACGAGCAGTACTTC.

V and J are TRBV7-2 and TRBJ1-1, with D possibly matching TRBD1 (5 bases). The ends were cut back, 1 base at V and 4 bases at J, with 13 bases in the middle. CDR3 length: 15 residues. CDR1 is SGHTA and CDR2 is FQGNSA in the germline V gene. The chain's CDR3 is CASSLGPGRGTEAFF. The CDR3 nucleotides read TGTGCCAGCAGCTTAGGGCCGGGGCGCGGCACTGAAGCTTTCTTT.

This clonotype was recorded only once. A much larger clone differs by one base, so this may be a read error. The chain links TRBV5-1 to TRBJ2-1; the match to TRBD1 covers 7 bases. CDR1 is SGHRS and CDR2 is YFSETQ in the germline V gene. V was clipped by 7 bases and J by 2 bases; unmatched bases: 9. The CDR3 is 15 residues long. DNA for the CDR3: TGCGCCAGCGCCTTGGGACAGATCACCTACAATGAGCAGTTCTTC. This codes for CASALGQITYNEQFF.

This clonotype has at least ten counts. The chain couples TRBV28 to TRBJ1-4; TRBD1 agrees at 7 bases. With 3 bases clipped from V and 0 bases from J, the junction kept 7 bases outside the gene matches. The CDR3 contains 17 residues. Looked up from germline, CDR1 is MDHEN and CDR2 is SYDVKM. CDR3 coding DNA: TGTGCCAGCAGTTTTTACAGGGGCCTTGCAACTAATGAAAAACTGTTTTTT. It yields the protein CASSFYRGLATNEKLFF.

This clonotype appeared a few times. The rearrangement joins TRBV5-1 to TRBJ1-2; D is possibly TRBD1 (6 bases). The CDR3 extends over 14 amino acids. CDR1 SGHRS and CDR2 YFSETQ come from the germline V gene. V was cut by 5 bases and J by 4 bases, with 15 bases left in between. The CDR3 reads CASRQTGETYGYTF. Written as DNA, the CDR3 is TGCGCCAGCAGACAGACAGGTGAAACCTATGGCTACACCTTC.

Here the CDR3 reads CAISEREDTSPLHF. The CDR3 DNA is TGTGCCATCAGTGAGCGCGAGGACACTTCACCCCTCCACTTT. J is TRBJ1-6 and V is TRBV10-3; possibly TRBD1 for D (5 bases). The CDR3 is 14 amino acids. Germline V gene lookup returns CDR1 ENHRY and CDR2 SYGVKD. Trimming removed 2 bases from V and 9 bases from J, with 11 bases in between.

The sample holds a few counts of this clonotype. The chain uses TRBV3-1 and TRBJ2-7; weak D call: TRBD2 (5 bases). V was clipped by 1 base and J by 6 bases, with 16 bases between them. Germline V gene data show CDR1 as LGHDT and CDR2 as YNNKEL (reference sequence). CDR3 length equals 15 residues. The DNA for the CDR3 is TGTGCCAGCAGCCAAGGGTCACGGGGTAATGGCGAGCAGTACTTC. As protein: CASSQGSRGNGEQYF.

Details on this clonotype: With a much larger clone just one base away, this may be a read error. This CDR3 is missing its conserved last phenylalanine or tryptophan, likely due to a read error. The V and J genes are TRBV3-1 and TRBJ2-1, with 7 bases lining up with TRBD1. The CDR3 contains 15 residues. Germline assignment: CDR1 LGHDT and CDR2 YNNKEL (reference sequence). Trimming at V came to 1 base and at J to 1 base, leaving 1 base not matched to a gene. Written as DNA, the CDR3 is TGTGCCAGCAGCCAAGGACAGGGTTCCTACAATGAGCAGTTCTCC. Amino acid sequence: CASSQGQGSYNEQFS.

This clonotype was recorded many times. The chain joins TRBV9 to TRBJ1-1; tentative D call: TRBD1 (6 bases). The germline V gene has CDR1 SGDLS and CDR2 YYNGEE. The CDR3 is 14 residues long. V was shortened by 4 bases and J by 4 bases, with 14 bases between the two germline ends. The CDR3 here is CASSSRLDSTEAFF. Here the CDR3 DNA reads TGTGCCAGCAGCTCCCGACTGGACAGCACTGAAGCTTTCTTT.

This clonotype was counted only a few times. The genes are TRBV28 and TRBJ1-5; D is perhaps TRBD1 (5 bases). The germline CDR1 and CDR2 sequences are MDHEN and SYDVKM. There are 15 residues in the CDR3. Trimming cost V 5 bases and J 4 bases, with 15 bases left between them. CDR3 protein: CASSSVGGTNQPQHF. CDR3 in DNA: TGTGCCAGCAGTAGCGTGGGGGGTACGAATCAGCCCCAGCATTTT.

J is TRBJ1-2 and V is TRBV5-1; TRBD1 matches at 7 bases. The junction had 8 bases not matched to a gene; V was cut back by 4 bases and J by 2 bases. Germline V lookup: CDR1 SGHRS, CDR2 YFSETQ. This CDR3 region has 15 residues. The CDR3 region has the DNA TGCGCCAGCAGCGTCGGGGTAGGGGGCAACTATGGCTACACCTTC. Translation gives CASSVGVGGNYGYTF.

The sample holds a few counts of this clonotype. The chain recombines TRBV5-1 with TRBJ2-1; 7 bases agree with TRBD2. Trimming removed 4 bases from V and 5 bases from J; junction bases left unmatched: 6. The germline CDR1 and CDR2 sequences are SGHRS and YFSETQ. This CDR3 contains 14 residues. This chain's CDR3 is CASSQGLVNNEQFF. The CDR3 DNA reads as TGCGCCAGCAGCCAAGGACTAGTCAACAATGAGCAGTTCTTC.

This clonotype was recorded at least ten times. The chain links TRBV7-9 to TRBJ2-5; 7 bases map to TRBD2. After removal of 2 bases from V and 9 bases from J, the junction contained 9 bases not matched to a gene. The germline CDR1 and CDR2 sequences are SEHNR and FQNEAQ (reference sequence). This CDR3 has 14 amino acids. CDR3 region: CASSLRREKEAQYF. CDR3 nucleotides: TGTGCCAGCAGCTTACGGCGGGAGAAGGAGGCCCAGTACTTC. Supplemented by reference TRBV7-9 and TRBJ2-5, the full variable domain reads DTGVSQNPRHKITKRGQNVTFRCDPISEHNRLYWYRQTLGQGPEFLTYFQNEAQLEKSRLLSDRFSAERPKGSFSTLEIQRTEQGDSAMYLCASSLRREKEAQYFGPGTRLLVL.

This clonotype was counted many times. The rearrangement uses TRBV2 and TRBJ1-5; the D gene is possibly TRBD1 (6 bases). Germline V lookup: CDR1 SNHLY, CDR2 FYNNEI. This CDR3 region has 15 residues. The V end was cut by 6 bases, the J end by 0 bases, with 12 bases between. In DNA, the CDR3 is TGTGCCAGCAGGTCCGGGACATATAGCAATCAGCCCCAGCATTTT. It yields the protein CASRSGTYSNQPQHF. Full variable domain (outside the CDR3, taken from reference TRBV2 and TRBJ1-5): EPEVTQTPSHQVTQMGQEVILRCVPISNHLYFYWYRQILGQKVEFLVSFYNNEISEKSEIFDDQFSVERPDGSNFTLKIRSTKLEDSAMYFCASRSGTYSNQPQHFGDGTRLSIL.

This clonotype has just a few counts. The rearrangement links TRBV5-1 to TRBJ2-7; D is possibly TRBD1 (5 bases). CDR1 and CDR2 (germline): SGHRS, YFSETQ. V gave up 3 bases and J gave up 4 bases, with 17 bases separating them. The CDR3 is 15 amino acids. The chain's CDR3 is CASSSPTVGRYEQYF. Here the CDR3 DNA reads TGCGCCAGCAGCTCACCGACAGTAGGCCGGTACGAGCAGTACTTC.